The sequence of this TCR beta chain was determined in a study of type 1 regulatory T cells. Study background: T-allo10 is a Tr1-enriched, alloantigen-specific CD4 T cell product made in vitro. Notes on the study in general: Type 1 regulatory T cells had a more restricted TCR repertoire than non-type 1 regulatory T cells.

This CDR3 contains 14 residues. From germline, CDR1 is DFQATT and CDR2 SNEGSKA (reference sequence). The germline V and J ends were trimmed by 0 bases and 4 bases, with 10 bases remaining between them. TCRdb itself ran the reads through MiXCR, one entry per CDR3 protein. The table includes just under 65,000 distinct CDR3 sequences, approximately 50% detected once. This clonotype is categorized as medium-sized. Antigen unknown. The chain combines TRBV20-1 with TRBJ1-3; D may be TRBD1 (5 bases). The receptor was derived from a human donor in good health. The sequenced material came from cultured non-Tr1 T cells, either the whole culture or a sorted T cell fraction (not recorded which). CDR3: CSARDAGPGNTIYF. CDR3 in DNA: TGCAGTGCTAGAGATGCAGGGCCGGGAAACACCATATATTTT.